These 17 T cell receptor beta chains share one sample of origin, sequenced in a study of cytomegalovirus exposure and HLA in healthy donors. 60 Vbeta and 13 Jbeta primers were used in PCR. The repertoire was sequenced with immunoSEQ multiplex PCR; TCRdb's copy has only in-frame clones and lacks some. Found here are 160,000 or so clones, 60% to 85% of them singletons; the top ten hold more than 2%. Sample: PBMCs. The origin of the receptors is a man in his fifties in good health and CMV-seropositive.

This clone was found a few times. The rearrangement links TRBV5-5 to TRBJ1-2, with 8 bases identical to TRBD1. V shed 0 bases and J 7 bases; nucleotides not matched to a gene: 8. Per germline, CDR1 SGHKS and CDR2 YYEKEE (reference sequence). The CDR3 length is 15 residues. CDR3 sequence reads: CASSLEWTGISGYTF. CDR3 DNA sequence: TGTGCCAGCAGCTTGGAATGGACAGGGATAAGTGGCTACACCTTC.

V is TRBV5-5 and J is TRBJ2-7; the D gene is possibly TRBD2 (6 bases). CDR3 length equals 15 residues. The germline CDR1 and CDR2 sequences are SGHKS and YYEKEE (reference sequence). V was trimmed by 0 bases and J by 3 bases, leaving 13 bases between them. Here the CDR3 DNA reads TGTGCCAGCAGCTTGGGACAGTGGACTAACTACGAGCAGTACTTC. This encodes CASSLGQWTNYEQYF.

This clone was seen a single time. The chain employs TRBV7-9 and TRBJ2-5; TRBD2 matches at 13 bases. The CDR3 spans 17 residues. Germline lookup yields CDR1 SEHNR and CDR2 FQNEAQ (reference sequence). With V trimmed by 5 bases and J by 2 bases, 8 bases remained unmatched. Written as DNA, the CDR3 is TGTGCCAGCAGCAATGGACTAGCGGGGGTGTTTCAAGAGACCCAGTACTTC. Residues: CASSNGLAGVFQETQYF.

The chain combines TRBV5-4 with TRBJ1-4, with D perhaps TRBD1 (5 bases). Deletions cut 0 bases from V and 5 bases from J, with 11 bases between. This CDR3 has 15 amino acids. Germline assignment: CDR1 SGHNT and CDR2 YYREEE (reference sequence). The CDR3 DNA reads as TGTGCCAGCAGCTTGGGCGGGGCCTCCAATGAAAAACTGTTTTTT. It yields the protein CASSLGGASNEKLFF.

The genes are TRBV6-1 and TRBJ2-5; no definite D call. Judging by the DNA end, TRBJ2-7 fits better; the J call may be wrong. The CDR3 consists of 12 residues. The germline V gene has CDR1 MNHNS and CDR2 SASEGT. The CDR3 bases are TGTGCCAGCAGTGAAATGAGGTACGAGCAGTACTTC. Its protein is CASSEMRYEQYF.

About this clone itself: The same CDR3 is also encoded by other DNA sequences in this sample. V gene TRBV2 combines with J gene TRBJ1-5; a possible D gene is TRBD1 (5 bases). The germline CDR1 and CDR2 sequences are SNHLY and FYNNEI. Trimming shortened V by 3 bases and J by 0 bases, and 6 bases separated the two germline ends. This CDR3 comprises 14 residues. In nucleotides, the CDR3 is TGTGCCAGCAGTGACGGGGGTAGCAATCAGCCCCAGCATTTT. This translates into CASSDGGSNQPQHF.

For the CDR3, the DNA is TGTGCCAGCAGCTTAAGCGGTGGGACAGGAGAAGCTTTCTTT. Its protein product is CASSLSGGTGEAFF. The J gene is TRBJ1-1, the V gene TRBV7-2; TRBD1 matches at 8 bases. The CDR3 runs to 14 residues. The germline CDR1 and CDR2 sequences are SGHTA and FQGNSA. The J segment lost 8 bases and the V segment lost 2 bases, leaving 7 bases of the junction unmatched. The variable domain in full, completed from reference TRBV7-2 and TRBJ1-1, reads GAGVSQSPSNKVTEKGKDVELRCDPISGHTALYWYRQSLGQGLEFLIYFQGNSAPDKSGLPSDRFSAERTGGSVSTLTIQRTQQEDSAVYLCASSLSGGTGEAFFGQGTRLTVV.

The chain is built from TRBV29-1 and TRBJ1-1; 11 bases are a match to TRBD1. V shed 7 bases, J shed 7 bases, and the junction held 11 bases outside the gene matches. The CDR3 contains 14 residues. From germline, CDR1 is SQVTM and CDR2 ANQGSEA. CDR3 coding DNA: TGCAGCGCCGAAGGGGACAGGGGGAACCGTGAAGCTTTCTTT. Encoded protein: CSAEGDRGNREAFF.

This sequence joins TRBV2 and TRBJ2-7; D is uncertain. The germline V gene has CDR1 SNHLY and CDR2 FYNNEI. The V end was cut by 3 bases, the J end by 4 bases, with 7 bases between. The CDR3 loop spans 12 amino acids. Written as DNA, the CDR3 is TGTGCCAGCAGTGAGGCTAGTTACGAGCAGTACTTC. This codes for CASSEASYEQYF.

The chain joins TRBV7-2 to TRBJ2-5, with D maybe TRBD2 (6 bases). The CDR3 consists of 13 residues. Germline CDR1 and CDR2: SGHTA and FQGNSA. V dropped 4 bases and J dropped 2 bases, with 8 bases sitting between them. The CDR3 sequence: CASSSGGQETQYF. The CDR3, as DNA: TGTGCCAGCAGCTCTGGAGGGCAAGAGACCCAGTACTTC.

J is TRBJ1-1 and V is TRBV2, with a weak D call TRBD1 (6 bases). Between the trimmed V and J ends, which lost 3 bases and 6 bases, there was a span of 17 bases. The length of the CDR3 is 15 residues. Per germline, CDR1 SNHLY and CDR2 FYNNEI. CDR3 in DNA: TGTGCCAGCAGTGAGTTACAGGGTGGGTTAGCTGAAGCTTTCTTT. Protein sequence: CASSELQGGLAEAFF.

CDR3 residues: CASSLPPGLKQETQYF. The CDR3 nucleotides are TGTGCCAGCAGCTTACCTCCGGGACTGAAACAAGAGACCCAGTACTTC. V is TRBV7-3 and J is TRBJ2-5; D might be TRBD2 (6 bases). The ends were cut back, 2 bases at V and 2 bases at J, with 15 bases in the middle. Germline-derived CDR1 and CDR2 are SGHTA and FQGTGA. This CDR3 is built from 16 residues. The full variable domain, completed using reference TRBV7-3 and TRBJ2-5, is GAGVSQTPSNKVTEKGKYVELRCDPISGHTALYWYRQSLGQGPEFLIYFQGTGAADDSGLPNDRFFAVRPEGSVSTLKIQRTERGDSAVYLCASSLPPGLKQETQYFGPGTRLLVL.

This sequence joins TRBV12-1 and TRBJ1-6; the D call of TRBD1 is as the table states it, not checked on the DNA. TRBV12-1 is termed a pseudogene. CDR3 length: 15 amino acids. The CDR3 nucleotides read TGTGCCAGGGGGGCAGGGGGCTTTGAGTATTCACCCCTCCACTTT. Residues: CARGAGGFEYSPLHF.

The chain joins TRBV30 to TRBJ1-2; tentative D call: TRBD1 (6 bases). The CDR3 has 13 residues. Between the trimmed V and J ends, which lost 3 bases and 14 bases, there was a span of 22 bases. Germline lookup yields CDR1 GTSNPN and CDR2 SVGIG (reference sequence). The CDR3 coding sequence is TGTGCCTGGAGCCTGGGGACCCGGGGGGCAACTACCTTC. Translation: CAWSLGTRGATTF. Together with reference TRBV30 and TRBJ1-2, the CDR3 gives the full variable domain: SQTIHQWPATLVQPVGSPLSLECTVEGTSNPNLYWYRQAAGRGLQLLFYSVGIGQISSEVPQNLSASRPQDRQFILSSKKLLLSDSGFYLCAWSLGTRGATTFGSGTRLTVV.

This clone was seen a handful of times. The chain links TRBV5-5 to TRBJ1-4, with TRBD1 identical over 9 bases. The CDR3 spans 19 residues. CDR1 SGHKS and CDR2 YYEKEE come from the germline V gene (reference sequence). V gave up 1 base and J gave up 3 bases; unmatched junction bases: 13. CDR3 DNA sequence: TGTGCCAGCAGCTTGCGGGACAGGGTTTTAGTTGCAGCTAATGAAAAACTGTTTTTT. It yields the protein CASSLRDRVLVAANEKLFF.

This rearrangement joins TRBV6-5 to TRBJ1-1, with D hard to call. The CDR3 is made up of 12 amino acids. From germline, CDR1 is MNHEY and CDR2 SVGAGI. V was trimmed by 2 bases and J by 11 bases, leaving 12 bases between them. In DNA, the CDR3 is TGTGCCAGCAGTTACCTAGGAGGGCCGGCTTTCTTT. This translates into CASSYLGGPAFF.

The genes are TRBV27 and TRBJ2-7; TRBD1 is a possible D gene (6 bases). Germline CDR1 is MNHEY and CDR2 is SMNVEV (reference sequence). The CDR3 has 16 residues. Trimming shortened V by 1 base and J by 2 bases, and 15 bases separated the two germline ends. The DNA for the CDR3 is TGTGCCAGCAGTTTATATCAGGGGATGGTAGCCTACGAGCAGTACTTC. Translating it yields CASSLYQGMVAYEQYF.